This TCR beta chain was recorded in a study of CXCR3-negative and CXCR3-positive naive CD8 T cells. Study background: Every library held about 1.5 +/- 0.3 million TRB reads, and the total came to around 130 million.

A CD45RO-CCR7+CD27+CD95- profile was what naive CD8+ T cells displayed. General study points: For memory CD8+ cells diversity was much lower, but both naive subsets had comparably high diversity.

The TRB libraries of cDNA were built by UMI-labeled 5' RACE. Following a re-call of the 5' RACE reads, TCRdb has one entry per CDR3 protein and lacks DNA. This sample's table has 4,000 or so distinct CDR3 sequences. By frequency, this clonotype is large. Its specificity is not known. The CDR3 consists of 16 residues. CDR1 and CDR2 from the germline V gene are MNHEY and SVGAGI. Specimen: naive CXCR3- CD8+ T cells from blood. Sample subset: CD45RO-CCR7+CD27+CD95- naive CD8+ T cells lacking CXCR3 (TNR3-). The receptor comes from a human donor in good health. Some clones in this sample may be carry-over from other donors' samples. V and J are TRBV6-5 and TRBJ2-7; the D gene TCRdb calls, TRBD1, cannot be checked with no DNA. CDR3 in amino acids: CASSYSMARGLNEQYF.